These T cell receptor beta chains were read from a single sample in a study of cytomegalovirus exposure and HLA in healthy donors. Profiled with immunoSEQ multiplex PCR; TCRdb holds only in-frame clones, not every one. The sample totals fewer than 60,000 clones. Input material: PBMCs. Receptors were obtained from a woman under 40 in good health and CMV-seropositive. Both conserved end residues are part of each CDR3. D genes are given only for firm matches.

D gene	J gene	V gene	CDR3 protein	CDR3 DNA
.	TRBJ2-7	TRBV4-1	CASSHTTSYEQYF	TGCGCCAGCAGCCACACTACCTCCTACGAGCAGTACTTC
TRBD2	TRBJ2-1	TRBV2	CASSWTSGGAGEQFF	TGTGCCAGCAGTTGGACTAGCGGGGGGGCTGGTGAGCAGTTCTTC
TRBD2	TRBJ2-1	TRBV9	CASTPGGGGGYNEQFF	TGTGCCAGCACCCCTGGGGGGGGCGGGGGGTACAATGAGCAGTTCTTC
.	TRBJ1-5	TRBV4-2	CASSQEQGSNQPQHF	TGTGCCAGCAGCCAAGAACAGGGTAGCAATCAGCCCCAGCATTTT
TRBD1	TRBJ1-1	TRBV7-9	CASSFRDSYTEAFF	TGTGCCAGCAGCTTCCGGGACAGTTACACTGAAGCTTTCTTT
TRBD1	TRBJ2-7	TRBV6-1	CASSEAGTGIYEQYF	TGTGCCAGCAGTGAAGCCGGGACAGGGATCTACGAGCAGTACTTC
.	TRBJ1-2	TRBV29-1	CSVAGSYGYTF	TGCAGCGTCGCCGGGAGCTATGGCTACACCTTC
.	TRBJ2-5	TRBV13	CASSPRPGGTQYF	TGTGCCAGCAGCCCCCGGCCCGGCGGGACCCAGTACTTC
TRBD1	TRBJ2-1	TRBV29-1	CSARTGYNNEQFF	TGCAGCGCCCGGACAGGGTATAACAATGAGCAGTTCTTC
.	TRBJ2-7	TRBV9	CARRGIYEQYF	TGTGCCAGAAGGGGGATATACGAGCAGTACTTC
.	TRBJ2-3	TRBV7-9	CASSLIGTDTQYF	TGTGCCAGCAGCTTGATAGGCACAGATACGCAGTATTTT
TRBD2	TRBJ2-1	TRBV9	CASSVGIAGTNEQFF	TGTGCCAGCAGCGTAGGGATAGCGGGAACGAATGAGCAGTTCTTC
TRBD1	TRBJ1-5	TRBV7-2	CASSLIQSGGSWPQHF	TGTGCCAGCAGCTTAATTCAGTCAGGGGGCTCTTGGCCCCAGCATTTT
.	TRBJ2-7	TRBV19	CASSVRLVFGEQYF	TGTGCCAGTAGTGTAAGACTAGTTTTCGGCGAGCAGTACTTC
.	TRBJ2-6	TRBV30	CAWSLSGANVLTF	TGTGCCTGGAGCTTATCTGGGGCCAACGTCCTGACTTTC
TRBD1	TRBJ1-2	TRBV19	CASSTGQTNYGYTF	TGTGCCAGCAGCACGGGACAGACTAACTATGGCTACACCTTC
.	TRBJ1-1	TRBV9	CASSVGPSMNTEAFF	TGTGCCAGCAGCGTAGGCCCGAGTATGAACACTGAAGCTTTCTTT
.	TRBJ2-7	TRBV4-2	CASSHEAADSYEQYF	TGTGCCAGCAGCCATGAGGCAGCCGACTCCTACGAGCAGTACTTC
TRBD1	TRBJ1-6	TRBV6-5	CASSSLGTGRYPLHF	TGTGCCAGCAGTTCCCTCGGGACAGGGAGGTATCCCCTCCACTTT
TRBD2	TRBJ2-7	TRBV29-1	CSVRSMGLADEQYF	TGCAGCGTTCGTTCTATGGGACTAGCGGACGAGCAGTACTTC
.	TRBJ2-7	TRBV27	CASSLSEGGYEQYF	TGTGCCAGCAGTTTATCGGAAGGGGGCTACGAGCAGTACTTC
.	TRBJ1-1	TRBV4-1	CASSQEGTGGTEAFF	TGCGCCAGCAGCCAAGAGGGGACGGGGGGGACTGAAGCTTTCTTT
.	TRBJ2-1	TRBV15	CATSRGLKQGGLDNEQFF	TGTGCCACCAGCAGAGGACTAAAACAGGGAGGGCTCGACAATGAGCAGTTCTTC
TRBD1	TRBJ1-1	TRBV29-1	CSVQQGKVSEAFF	TGCAGCGTTCAACAGGGGAAGGTGTCTGAAGCTTTCTTT
TRBD1	TRBJ1-1	TRBV28	CASSEPQGVSTEAFF	TGTGCCAGCAGTGAACCGCAGGGGGTTAGCACTGAAGCTTTCTTT
.	TRBJ1-1	TRBV6-1	CASTLGQYTEAFF	TGTGCCAGCACCCTCGGACAGTACACTGAAGCTTTCTTT
.	TRBJ2-1	TRBV11-2	CASSSSAEQFF	TGTGCCAGCAGCTCTAGCGCTGAGCAGTTCTTC
.	TRBJ2-3	TRBV9	CASSASAGVGDTQYF	TGTGCCAGCAGCGCCTCAGCGGGTGTTGGAGATACGCAGTATTTT
.	TRBJ2-4	TRBV4-1	CASSQDGSKNIQYF	TGCGCCAGCAGCCAAGACGGGTCCAAAAACATTCAGTACTTC
.	TRBJ2-5	TRBV7-9	CASSYGHQETQYF	TGTGCCAGCAGCTACGGACATCAAGAGACCCAGTACTTC
.	TRBJ2-5	TRBV2	CASSDAGAETQYF	TGTGCCAGCAGTGACGCGGGGGCCGAGACCCAGTACTTC
TRBD2	TRBJ2-5	TRBV2	CASSGLAEETQYF	TGTGCCAGCAGTGGACTAGCGGAAGAGACCCAGTACTTC
TRBD2	TRBJ2-7	TRBV5-1	CASSDPGGLAGNQEDF	TGCGCCAGCAGCGACCCCGGAGGGCTAGCGGGAAATCAGGAGGACTTC
TRBD1	TRBJ1-4	TRBV5-6	CASRLTGAGEKLFF	TGTGCCAGCAGGTTGACAGGGGCGGGTGAAAAACTGTTTTTT
TRBD1	TRBJ2-7	TRBV7-6	CASSRQGSYEQYF	TGTGCCAGCAGCCGACAGGGGAGCTACGAGCAGTACTTC
.	TRBJ2-5	TRBV11-2	CASSWPGLQETQYF	TGTGCCAGCAGCTGGCCAGGGCTACAAGAGACCCAGTACTTC
.	TRBJ2-7	TRBV5-1	CASSFTGSYEQYF	TGCGCCAGCAGCTTTACGGGTTCGTACGAGCAGTACTTC
TRBD1	TRBJ1-5	TRBV27	CASSLIAGGSGQPQHF	TGTGCCAGCAGTTTAATCGCAGGGGGCTCGGGTCAGCCCCAGCATTTT
.	TRBJ1-2	TRBV13	CASSLEAQTDGYTF	TGTGCCAGCAGCTTGGAGGCCCAAACCGATGGCTACACCTTC
.	TRBJ1-6	TRBV6-6	CASSLPQTAGNSPLHF	TGTGCCAGCAGTTTACCCCAGACCGCGGGTAATTCACCCCTCCACTTT
TRBD1	TRBJ1-6	TRBV4-1	CASSDRVLRDSPLHF	TGCGCCAGCAGCGACAGGGTTTTGAGAGATTCACCCCTCCACTTT
.	TRBJ1-2	TRBV2	CASAAGGLSYGYTF	TGTGCCAGCGCGGCGGGGGGGCTAAGCTATGGCTACACCTTC
TRBD2	TRBJ2-7	TRBV10-2	CASSESTGGREQYF	TGCGCCAGCAGTGAGTCGACGGGAGGGCGCGAGCAGTACTTC
TRBD2	TRBJ2-5	TRBV19	CASGFSSGLTTQYF	TGTGCCAGTGGGTTCTCTAGCGGACTGACGACCCAGTACTTC
.	TRBJ1-5	TRBV6-6	CASSYTTTGTQPQHF	TGTGCCAGCAGTTACACAACAACAGGTACTCAGCCCCAGCATTTT
.	TRBJ2-7	TRBV30	CAWSTHTGYEQYF	TGTGCCTGGAGTACGCATACAGGGTACGAGCAGTACTTC
TRBD1	TRBJ2-3	TRBV6-1	CASSEDRGLTDTQYF	TGTGCCAGCAGTGAGGACAGGGGGCTGACAGATACGCAGTATTTT
.	TRBJ1-4	TRBV5-1	CASSLGGGRVTNEKLFF	TGCGCCAGCAGCTTGGGCGGGGGCCGGGTAACTAATGAAAAACTGTTTTTT
.	TRBJ1-5	TRBV5-1	CASSLVAGDGNQPQHF	TGCGCCAGCAGCTTGGTTGCCGGGGATGGCAATCAGCCCCAGCATTTT
.	TRBJ1-2	TRBV5-6	CASSLVTLNGGHIRGYTF	TGTGCCAGCAGCTTGGTTACCCTAAACGGGGGGCATATACGTGGCTACACCTTC
TRBD1	TRBJ1-2	TRBV5-1	CAWTGDNGYTF	TGCGCCTGGACAGGGGATAATGGCTACACCTTC
.	TRBJ2-7	TRBV7-9	CASSPGWGSSYEQYF	TGTGCCAGCAGCCCCGGCTGGGGCAGTTCCTACGAGCAGTACTTC
.	TRBJ1-2	TRBV6-5	CASSSGRIYGYTF	TGTGCCAGCAGCAGCGGACGGATCTATGGCTACACCTTC
TRBD1	TRBJ1-1	TRBV5-1	CASSSFTQTGGGPTEAFF	TGCGCCAGCAGCTCCTTCACGCAGACAGGGGGAGGACCCACTGAAGCTTTCTTT
.	TRBJ2-7	TRBV7-3	CASSFGLTYEQYF	TGTGCCAGCAGCTTTGGGCTTACCTACGAGCAGTACTTC
.	TRBJ1-2	TRBV28	CASSPGGNYGYTF	TGTGCCAGCAGCCCTGGGGGGAACTATGGCTACACCTTC
.	TRBJ1-1	TRBV6-5	CASKWGQNTEAFF	TGTGCCAGCAAGTGGGGGCAGAACACTGAAGCTTTCTTT
.	TRBJ1-1	TRBV7-3	CASSLQIGDTEAFF	TGTGCCAGCAGCTTACAGATCGGGGACACTGAAGCTTTCTTT
TRBD1	TRBJ2-1	TRBV7-9	CASSPPGTAYNEQFF	TGTGCCAGCAGCCCACCCGGGACAGCCTACAATGAGCAGTTCTTC